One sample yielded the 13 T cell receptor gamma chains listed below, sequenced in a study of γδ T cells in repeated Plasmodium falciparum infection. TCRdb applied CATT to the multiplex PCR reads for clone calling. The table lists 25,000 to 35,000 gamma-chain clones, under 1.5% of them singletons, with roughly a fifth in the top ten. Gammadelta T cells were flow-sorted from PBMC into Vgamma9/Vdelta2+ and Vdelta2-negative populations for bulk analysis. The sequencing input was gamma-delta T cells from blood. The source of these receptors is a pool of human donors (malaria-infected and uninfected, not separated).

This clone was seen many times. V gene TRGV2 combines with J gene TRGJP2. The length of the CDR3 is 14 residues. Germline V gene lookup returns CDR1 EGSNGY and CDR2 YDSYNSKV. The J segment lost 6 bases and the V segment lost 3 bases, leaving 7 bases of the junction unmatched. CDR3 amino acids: CATWDWYGDWIKTF. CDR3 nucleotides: TGTGCCACCTGGGACTGGTATGGTGATTGGATCAAGACGTTT.

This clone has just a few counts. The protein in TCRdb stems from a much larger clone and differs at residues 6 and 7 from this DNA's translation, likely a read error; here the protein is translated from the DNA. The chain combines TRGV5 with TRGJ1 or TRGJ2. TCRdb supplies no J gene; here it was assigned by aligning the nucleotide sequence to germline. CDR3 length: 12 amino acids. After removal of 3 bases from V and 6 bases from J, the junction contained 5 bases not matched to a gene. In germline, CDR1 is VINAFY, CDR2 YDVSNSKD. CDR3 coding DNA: TGTGCCACCTGGGACTGGAGTTATAAGAAACTCTTT. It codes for CATWDWSYKKLF.

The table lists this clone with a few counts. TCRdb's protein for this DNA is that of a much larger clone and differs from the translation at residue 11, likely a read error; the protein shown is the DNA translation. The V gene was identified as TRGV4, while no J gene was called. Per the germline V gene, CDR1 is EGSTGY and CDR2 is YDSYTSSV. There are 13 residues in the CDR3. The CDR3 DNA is TGTGCCACCTGGGATGGGCAGAGTTATAAGGAACTCTTT. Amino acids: CATWDGQSYKELF.

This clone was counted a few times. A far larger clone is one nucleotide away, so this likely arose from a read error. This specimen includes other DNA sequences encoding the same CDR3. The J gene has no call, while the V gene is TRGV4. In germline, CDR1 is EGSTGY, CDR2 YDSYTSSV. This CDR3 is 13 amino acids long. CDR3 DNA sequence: TGTGCCACCTGGGATGCCCAATGGTATAAGAAACTCTTC. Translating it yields CATWDAQWYKKLF.

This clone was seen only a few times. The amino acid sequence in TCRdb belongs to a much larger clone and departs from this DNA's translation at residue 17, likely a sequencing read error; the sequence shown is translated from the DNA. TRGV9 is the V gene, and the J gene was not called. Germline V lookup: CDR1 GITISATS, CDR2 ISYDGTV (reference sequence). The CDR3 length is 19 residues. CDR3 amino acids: CALWEAPAGQELGKKIRVF. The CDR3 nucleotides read TGTGCCTTGTGGGAGGCCCCAGCAGGCCAGGAGTTGGGCAAAAAAATCAGGGTATTT.

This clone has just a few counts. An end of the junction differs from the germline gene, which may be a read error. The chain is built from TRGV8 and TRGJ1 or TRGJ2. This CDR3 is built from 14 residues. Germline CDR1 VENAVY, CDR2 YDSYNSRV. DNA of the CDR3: TGTGCCACATGGGATACCCCCTGGGGTTATAAGAAACTCTTT. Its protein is CATWDTPWGYKKLF.

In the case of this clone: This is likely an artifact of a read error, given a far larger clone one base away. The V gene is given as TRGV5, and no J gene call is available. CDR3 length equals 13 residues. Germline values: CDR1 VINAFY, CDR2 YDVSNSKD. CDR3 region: CATWDRLDWIKTF. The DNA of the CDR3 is TGTGCCACCTGGGACAGGCTTGATTGGATCAAGACATTT.

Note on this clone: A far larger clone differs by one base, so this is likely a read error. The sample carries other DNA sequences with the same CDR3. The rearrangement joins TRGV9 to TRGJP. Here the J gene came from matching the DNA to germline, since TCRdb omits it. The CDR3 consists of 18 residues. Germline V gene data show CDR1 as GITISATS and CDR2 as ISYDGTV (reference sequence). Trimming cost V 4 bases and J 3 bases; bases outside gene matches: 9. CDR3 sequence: CALWDSNQQELGKKIKVF. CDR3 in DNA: TGTGCCTTGTGGGACTCGAACCAGCAAGAGTTGGGCAAAAAAATCAAGGTATTT.

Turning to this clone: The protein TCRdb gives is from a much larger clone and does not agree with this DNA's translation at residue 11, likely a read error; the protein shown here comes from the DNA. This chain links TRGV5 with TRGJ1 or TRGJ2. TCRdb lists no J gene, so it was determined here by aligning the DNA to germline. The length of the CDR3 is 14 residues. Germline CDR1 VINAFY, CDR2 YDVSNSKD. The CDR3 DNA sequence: TGTGCCACCTGGGAAAGACCCATGAGTTATAGGAAACTCTTT. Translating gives CATWERPMSYRKLF.

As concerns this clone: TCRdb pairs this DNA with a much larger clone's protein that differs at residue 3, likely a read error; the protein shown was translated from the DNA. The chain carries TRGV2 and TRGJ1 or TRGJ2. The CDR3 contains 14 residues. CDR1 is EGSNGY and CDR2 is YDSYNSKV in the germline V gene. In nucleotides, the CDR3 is TGTGCCCCCTGGGACGTAGAGAATTATTATAAGAAACTCTTT. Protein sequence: CAPWDVENYYKKLF.

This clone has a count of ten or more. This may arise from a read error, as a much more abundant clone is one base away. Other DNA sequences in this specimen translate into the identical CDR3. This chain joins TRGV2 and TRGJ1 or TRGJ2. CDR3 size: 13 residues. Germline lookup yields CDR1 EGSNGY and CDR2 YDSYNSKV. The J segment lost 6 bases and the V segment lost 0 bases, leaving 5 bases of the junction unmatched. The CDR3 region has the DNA TGTGCCACCTGGGACGGGCGCTCTTATAAGAAACTCTTT. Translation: CATWDGRSYKKLF.

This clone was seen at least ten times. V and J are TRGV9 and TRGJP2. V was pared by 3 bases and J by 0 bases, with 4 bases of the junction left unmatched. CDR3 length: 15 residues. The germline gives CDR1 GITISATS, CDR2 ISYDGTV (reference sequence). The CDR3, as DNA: TGTGCCTTGTGGGAGTTTAATAGTAGTGATTGGATCAAGACGTTT. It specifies CALWEFNSSDWIKTF.

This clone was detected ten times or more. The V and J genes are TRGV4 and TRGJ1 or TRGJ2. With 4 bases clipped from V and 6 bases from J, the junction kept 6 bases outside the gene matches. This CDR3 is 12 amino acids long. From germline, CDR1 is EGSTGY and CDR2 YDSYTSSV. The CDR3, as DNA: TGTGCCACCTGGGAAGTCGGTTATAAGAAACTCTTT. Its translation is CATWEVGYKKLF.